This TCR beta chain was documented in a study of cytomegalovirus exposure and HLA in healthy donors. This clone has more than one count but fewer than ten. Its antigen remains unknown. From germline, CDR1 is MGHRA and CDR2 YSYEKL. With 6 bases removed from V and 4 bases from J, the gap between germline ends came to 7 bases. The length of the CDR3 is 11 residues. Findings and limits, study-wide: Clonal expansion was found to be greater in HLA-associated TCR beta chains than in equally common others in a later analysis. Several of the most significant clusters appeared linked to common viral pathogens, based on a later analysis. Certain indistinguishable V segments, among them TRBV6-2 and TRBV6-3, were excluded.

PCR primers comprised 60 Vbeta and 13 Jbeta primers. TCRdb keeps only in-frame clones here, not all; method: immunoSEQ multiplex PCR. Of about 160,000 clones in the sample, about 80% were seen once. This rearrangement joins TRBV4-1 to TRBJ2-7; D uncertain. Material: PBMCs. The TCR originated in a man aged 25-45 years in good health and CMV-seropositive. CDR3 sequence reads: CASSNRYEQYF. DNA of the CDR3: TGCGCCAGCAGTAACAGATACGAGCAGTACTTC.